This T cell receptor (beta chain) is from a study of blood T cell repertoires in COVID-19. Clinical histories supplied by participants themselves formed the basis of cohort assignment. Donors of Cohort 3 who recovered were those that had two negative PCRs, clearance, or symptom resolution. V lost 1 base, J lost 3 bases, and 3 bases lay in between. Germline V gene data show CDR1 as LNHNV and CDR2 as YYDKDF (reference sequence). CDR3 length: 12 residues. Authors' analysis steps: Nucleated cell number was recorded as an estimate derived from reference gene primer amplification. Data came from immunoSEQ multiplex PCR; TCRdb stores just in-frame clones and leaves some out. That table supplies the V and J calls and clone size; D and trimming were determined from the DNA. The table includes hundreds of thousands of clones, 85% to 90% detected once.

This chain joins TRBV15 and TRBJ2-5, with D hard to call. The source of this sequence is a woman between 50 and 59 years old who had recovered from COVID-19. Sequenced: PBMCs or T cells enriched from blood (not recorded which). The CDR3 spells CATSRAEETQYF. CDR3 nucleotide sequence: TGTGCCACCAGCAGAGCTGAAGAGACCCAGTACTTC. Complete variable domain (other parts from reference TRBV15 and TRBJ2-5): DAMVIQNPRYQVTQFGKPVTLSCSQTLNHNVMYWYQQKSSQAPKLLFHYYDKDFNNEADTPDNFQSRRPNTSFCFLDIRSPGLGDTAMYLCATSRAEETQYFGPGTRLLVL.